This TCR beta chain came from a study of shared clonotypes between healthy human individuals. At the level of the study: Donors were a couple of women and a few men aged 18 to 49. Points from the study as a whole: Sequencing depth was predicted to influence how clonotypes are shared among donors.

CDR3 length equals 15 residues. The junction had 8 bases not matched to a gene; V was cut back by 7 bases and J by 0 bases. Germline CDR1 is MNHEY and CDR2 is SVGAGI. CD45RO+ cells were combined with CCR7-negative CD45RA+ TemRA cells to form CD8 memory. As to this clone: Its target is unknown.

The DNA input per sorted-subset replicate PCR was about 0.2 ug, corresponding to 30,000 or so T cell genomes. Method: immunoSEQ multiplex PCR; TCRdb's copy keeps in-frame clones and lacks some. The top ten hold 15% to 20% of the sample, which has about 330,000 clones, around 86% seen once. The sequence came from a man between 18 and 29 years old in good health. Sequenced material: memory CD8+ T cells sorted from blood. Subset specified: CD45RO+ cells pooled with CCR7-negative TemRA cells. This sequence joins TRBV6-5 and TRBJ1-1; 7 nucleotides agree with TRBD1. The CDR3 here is CASILTGTVNTEAFF. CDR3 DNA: TGTGCCAGCATCCTTACCGGGACAGTGAACACTGAAGCTTTCTTT.